The 2 T cell receptor beta chains below were found in one sample sequenced in a study of shared clonotypes between healthy human individuals (dated by TCRdb to about 2020). The library was prepared using the immunoSEQ multiplex PCR assay. The source is immuneACCESS, and TCRdb retained only in-frame sequences with V and J called. Part of the clones is not carried over; for the studies checked, unresolved V genes explain less than half of this, and the remainder is unexplained. This sample holds a few million clones; more than 85% were observed only once. The biggest ten clones account for about 0.39% of the sample. The sample taken for sequencing was naive CD4+ T cells from PBMCs. Reading the label with the study, this specimen's cell subset or site is: CD45RA+ positively selected. These receptors were collected from a man between 18 and 35 years old in good health. Some clones in this sample may be carry-over from other donors' samples.

This sequence joins TRBV28 and TRBJ1-1; TRBD1 might be the D (5 bases). The CDR3 is made up of 14 amino acids. V was shortened by 5 bases and J by 1 base, with 11 bases between the two germline ends. Germline-derived CDR1 and CDR2 are MDHEN and SYDVKM. CDR3 nucleotide sequence: TGTGCCAGCAGTCGGGGAGGGACGAACACTGAAGCTTTCTTT. Translation gives CASSRGGTNTEAFF.

The rearrangement links TRBV5-4 to TRBJ1-1; no firm D call. V lost 4 bases and J 1 base, leaving 17 bases between the germline ends. The CDR3 has 16 amino acids. Germline values: CDR1 SGHNT, CDR2 YYREEE (reference sequence). The CDR3 DNA reads TGTGCCAGCAGCCGGCCACGCAGAGAAACGAACACTGAAGCTTTCTTT. Its protein product is CASSRPRRETNTEAFF.